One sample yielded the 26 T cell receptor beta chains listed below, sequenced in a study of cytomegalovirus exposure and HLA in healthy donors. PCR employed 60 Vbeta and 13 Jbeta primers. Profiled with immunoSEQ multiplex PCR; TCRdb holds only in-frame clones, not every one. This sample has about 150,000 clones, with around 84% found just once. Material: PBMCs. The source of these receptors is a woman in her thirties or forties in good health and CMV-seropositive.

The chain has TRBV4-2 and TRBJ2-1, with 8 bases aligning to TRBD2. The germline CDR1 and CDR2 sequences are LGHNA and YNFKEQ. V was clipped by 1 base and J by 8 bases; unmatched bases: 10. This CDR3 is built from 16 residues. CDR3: CASSQVALAGGDEQFF. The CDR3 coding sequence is TGTGCCAGCAGCCAAGTGGCCCTAGCGGGCGGGGATGAGCAGTTCTTC.

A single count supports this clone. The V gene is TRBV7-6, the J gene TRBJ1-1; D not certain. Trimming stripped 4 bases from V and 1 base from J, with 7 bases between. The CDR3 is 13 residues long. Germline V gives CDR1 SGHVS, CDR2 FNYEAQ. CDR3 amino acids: CASSSQQNTEAFF. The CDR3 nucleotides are TGTGCCAGCAGCTCCCAACAGAACACTGAAGCTTTCTTT.

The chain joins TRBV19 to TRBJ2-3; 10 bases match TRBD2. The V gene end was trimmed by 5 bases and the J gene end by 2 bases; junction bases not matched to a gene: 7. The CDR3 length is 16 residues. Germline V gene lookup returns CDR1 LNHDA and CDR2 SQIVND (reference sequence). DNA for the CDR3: TGTGCCAGTAGTCCCCGGACTAGCGGTCTCACAGATACGCAGTATTTT. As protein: CASSPRTSGLTDTQYF.

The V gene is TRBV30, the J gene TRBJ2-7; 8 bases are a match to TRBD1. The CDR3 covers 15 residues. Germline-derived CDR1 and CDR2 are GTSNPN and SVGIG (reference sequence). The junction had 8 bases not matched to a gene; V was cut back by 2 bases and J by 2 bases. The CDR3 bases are TGTGCCTGGAGTAGACCCGGACAGGGCACCTACGAGCAGTACTTC. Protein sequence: CAWSRPGQGTYEQYF.

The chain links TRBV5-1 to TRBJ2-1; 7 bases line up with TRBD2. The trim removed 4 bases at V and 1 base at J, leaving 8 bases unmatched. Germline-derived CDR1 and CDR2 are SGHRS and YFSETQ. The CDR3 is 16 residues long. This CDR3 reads CASSPGPAGSYNEQFF. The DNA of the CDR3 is TGCGCCAGCAGCCCCGGGCCAGCGGGGTCCTACAATGAGCAGTTCTTC. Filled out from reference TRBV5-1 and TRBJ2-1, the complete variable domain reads KAGVTQTPRYLIKTRGQQVTLSCSPISGHRSVSWYQQTPGQGLQFLFEYFSETQRNKGNFPGRFSGRQFSNSRSEMNVSTLELGDSALYLCASSPGPAGSYNEQFFGPGTRLTVL.

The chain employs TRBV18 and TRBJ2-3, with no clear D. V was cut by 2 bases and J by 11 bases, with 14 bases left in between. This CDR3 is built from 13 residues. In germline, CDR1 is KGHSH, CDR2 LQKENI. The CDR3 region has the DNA TGTGCCAGCTCACCATCAGGCCTTTATGTGCAGTATTTT. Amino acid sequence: CASSPSGLYVQYF.

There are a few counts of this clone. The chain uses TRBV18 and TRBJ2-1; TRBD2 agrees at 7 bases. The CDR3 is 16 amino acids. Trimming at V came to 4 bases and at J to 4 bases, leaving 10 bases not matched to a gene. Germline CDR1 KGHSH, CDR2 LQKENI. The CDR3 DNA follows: TGTGCCAGCTCACTCTCAGCGGGAACGGGTTACAATGAGCAGTTCTTC. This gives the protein CASSLSAGTGYNEQFF.

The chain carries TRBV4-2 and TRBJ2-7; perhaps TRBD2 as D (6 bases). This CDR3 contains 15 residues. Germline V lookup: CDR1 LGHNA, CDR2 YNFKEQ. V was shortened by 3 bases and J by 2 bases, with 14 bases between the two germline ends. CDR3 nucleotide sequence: TGTGCCAGCAGCCAGGGACTTGACGGAGCCTACGAGCAGTACTTC. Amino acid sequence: CASSQGLDGAYEQYF.

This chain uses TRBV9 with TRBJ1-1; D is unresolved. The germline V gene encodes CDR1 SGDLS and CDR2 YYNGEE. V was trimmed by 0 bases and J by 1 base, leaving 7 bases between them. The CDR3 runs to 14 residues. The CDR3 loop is CASSVENRNTEAFF. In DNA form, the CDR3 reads TGTGCCAGCAGCGTAGAGAACAGGAACACTGAAGCTTTCTTT.

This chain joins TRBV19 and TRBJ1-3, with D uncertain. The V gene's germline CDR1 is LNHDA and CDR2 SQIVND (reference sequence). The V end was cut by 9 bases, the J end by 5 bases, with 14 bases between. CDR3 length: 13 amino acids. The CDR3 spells CASRRAGRNTIYF. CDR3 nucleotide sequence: TGTGCCAGCCGCCGGGCGGGCCGAAACACCATATATTTT.

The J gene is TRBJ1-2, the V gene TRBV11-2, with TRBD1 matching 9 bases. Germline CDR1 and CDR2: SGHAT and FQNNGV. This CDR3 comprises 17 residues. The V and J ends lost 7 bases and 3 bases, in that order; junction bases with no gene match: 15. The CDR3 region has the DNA TGTGCCAGCATCCCAACTTTCACCGGGACAGGGTACTATGGCTACACCTTC. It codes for CASIPTFTGTGYYGYTF.

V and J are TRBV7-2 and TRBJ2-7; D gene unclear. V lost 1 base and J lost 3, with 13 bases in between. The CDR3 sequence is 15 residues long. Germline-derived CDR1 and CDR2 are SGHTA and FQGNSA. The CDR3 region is CASSLEMAANYEQYF. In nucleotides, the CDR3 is TGTGCCAGCAGCTTAGAGATGGCAGCGAACTACGAGCAGTACTTC.

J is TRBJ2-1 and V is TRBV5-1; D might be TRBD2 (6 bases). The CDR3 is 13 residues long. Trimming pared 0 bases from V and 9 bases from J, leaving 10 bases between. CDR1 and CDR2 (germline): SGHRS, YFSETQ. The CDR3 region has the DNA TGCGCCAGCAGCTTGGGGGCTAGCGTTGAGCAGTTCTTC. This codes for CASSLGASVEQFF.

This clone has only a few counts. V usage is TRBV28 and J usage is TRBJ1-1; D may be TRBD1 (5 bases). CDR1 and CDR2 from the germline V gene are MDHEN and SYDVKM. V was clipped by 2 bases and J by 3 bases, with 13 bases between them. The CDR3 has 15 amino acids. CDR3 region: CASSLGGGRYTEAFF. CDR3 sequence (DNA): TGTGCCAGCAGTTTAGGTGGGGGGAGGTACACTGAAGCTTTCTTT.

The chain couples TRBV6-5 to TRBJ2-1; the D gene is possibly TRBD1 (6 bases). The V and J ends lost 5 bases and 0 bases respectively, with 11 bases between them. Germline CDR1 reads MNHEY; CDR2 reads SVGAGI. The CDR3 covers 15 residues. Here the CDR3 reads CASSKDRSSYNEQFF. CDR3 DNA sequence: TGTGCCAGCAGTAAGGACAGAAGCTCCTACAATGAGCAGTTCTTC.

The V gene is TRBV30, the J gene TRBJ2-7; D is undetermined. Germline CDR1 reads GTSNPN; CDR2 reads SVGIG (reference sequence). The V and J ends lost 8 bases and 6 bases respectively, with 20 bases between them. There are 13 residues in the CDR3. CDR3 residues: CARGAPSAPEQYF. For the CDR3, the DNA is TGTGCCCGAGGAGCCCCTTCGGCGCCCGAGCAGTACTTC.

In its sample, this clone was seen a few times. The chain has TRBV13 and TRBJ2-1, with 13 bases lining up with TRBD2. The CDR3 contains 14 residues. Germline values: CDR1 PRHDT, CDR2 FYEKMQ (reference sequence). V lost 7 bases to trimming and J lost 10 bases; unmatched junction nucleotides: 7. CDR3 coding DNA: TGTGCCAGCAACGGACTAGCGGGAGCAAGAGAGCAGTTCTTC. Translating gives CASNGLAGAREQFF.

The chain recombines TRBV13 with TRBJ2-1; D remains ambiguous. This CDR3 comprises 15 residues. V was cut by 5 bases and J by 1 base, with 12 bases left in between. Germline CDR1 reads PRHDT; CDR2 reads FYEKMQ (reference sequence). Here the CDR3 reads CASSPRRGSYNEQFF. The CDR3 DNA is TGTGCCAGCAGCCCTCGGCGAGGTTCCTACAATGAGCAGTTCTTC.

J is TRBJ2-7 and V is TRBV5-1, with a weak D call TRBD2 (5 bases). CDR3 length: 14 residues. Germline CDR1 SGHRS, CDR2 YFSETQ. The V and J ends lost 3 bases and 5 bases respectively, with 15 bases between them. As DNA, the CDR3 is TGCGCCAGCAGCTCAGGAGGACCGGACGACGAGCAGTACTTC. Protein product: CASSSGGPDDEQYF.

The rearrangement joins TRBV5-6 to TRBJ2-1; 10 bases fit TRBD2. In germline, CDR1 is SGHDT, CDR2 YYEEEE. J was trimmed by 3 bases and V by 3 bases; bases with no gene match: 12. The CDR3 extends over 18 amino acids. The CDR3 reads CASSSQLAGYGFYNEQFF. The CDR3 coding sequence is TGTGCCAGCAGCTCCCAACTAGCGGGATATGGCTTCTACAATGAGCAGTTCTTC.

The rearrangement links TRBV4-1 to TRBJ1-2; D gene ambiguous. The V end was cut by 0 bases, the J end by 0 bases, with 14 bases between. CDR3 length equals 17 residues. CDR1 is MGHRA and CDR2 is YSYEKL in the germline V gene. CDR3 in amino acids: CASSQDKNSEANYGYTF. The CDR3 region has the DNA TGCGCCAGCAGCCAAGATAAGAACAGTGAAGCTAACTATGGCTACACCTTC.

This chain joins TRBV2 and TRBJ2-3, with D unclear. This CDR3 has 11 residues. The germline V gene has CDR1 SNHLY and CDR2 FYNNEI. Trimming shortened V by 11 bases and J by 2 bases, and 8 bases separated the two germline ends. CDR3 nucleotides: TGTGCCCCCCTAATCACAGATACGCAGTATTTT. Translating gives CAPLITDTQYF.

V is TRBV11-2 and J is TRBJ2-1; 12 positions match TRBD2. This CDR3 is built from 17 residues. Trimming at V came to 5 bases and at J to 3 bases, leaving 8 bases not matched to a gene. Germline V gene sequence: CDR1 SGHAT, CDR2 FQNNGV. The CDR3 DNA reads TGTGCCAGCAGCCGCCGGACTAGCGGGAATTACTACAATGAGCAGTTCTTC. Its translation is CASSRRTSGNYYNEQFF. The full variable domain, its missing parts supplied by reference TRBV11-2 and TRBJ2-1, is EAGVAQSPRYKIIEKRQSVAFWCNPISGHATLYWYQQILGQGPKLLIQFQNNGVVDDSQLPKDRFSAERLKGVDSTLKIQPAKLEDSAVYLCASSRRTSGNYYNEQFFGPGTRLTVL.

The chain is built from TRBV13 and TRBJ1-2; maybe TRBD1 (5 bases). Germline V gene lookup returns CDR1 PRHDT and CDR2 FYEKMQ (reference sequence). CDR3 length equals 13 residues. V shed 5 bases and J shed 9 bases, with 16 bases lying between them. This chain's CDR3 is CASSHSGGARYTF. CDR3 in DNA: TGTGCCAGCAGCCACTCCGGGGGTGCACGCTACACCTTC.

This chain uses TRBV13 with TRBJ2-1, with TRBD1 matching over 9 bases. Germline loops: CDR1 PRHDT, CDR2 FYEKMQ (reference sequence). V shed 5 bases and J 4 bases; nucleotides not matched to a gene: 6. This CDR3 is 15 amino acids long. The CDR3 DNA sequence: TGTGCCAGCAGCACCCGACAGGGGGAATACAATGAGCAGTTCTTC. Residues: CASSTRQGEYNEQFF.

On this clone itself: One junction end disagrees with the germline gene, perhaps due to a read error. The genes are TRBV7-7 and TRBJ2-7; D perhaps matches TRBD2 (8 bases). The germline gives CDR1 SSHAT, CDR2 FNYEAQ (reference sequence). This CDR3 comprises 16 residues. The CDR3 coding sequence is TGTGCTAGCAGCGCCATTAGCGGGGACAGCTCCTACGAGCAGTACTTC. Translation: CASSAISGDSSYEQYF.